One and the same sample provided the 5 T cell receptor beta chains below, sequenced in a study of shared clonotypes between healthy human individuals. Assay: immunoSEQ multiplex PCR; the TCRdb copy retains only in-frame clones and omits some. The data show approximately 1.1 million clones, around 78% seen once. Material: memory CD4+ T cells from PBMCs. Described subset: CD45RA-negative fraction. Receptors were obtained from a man younger than 35 in good health. Some clones in this sample may be carry-over from other donors' samples.

The chain has TRBV7-2 and TRBJ1-2; no reliable D call. Germline V gives CDR1 SGHTA, CDR2 FQGNSA. V was pared by 5 bases and J by 8 bases, with 9 bases between. The CDR3 extends over 11 amino acids. The CDR3 protein is CASSLAGGYTF. DNA of the CDR3: TGTGCCAGCAGCCTCGCGGGGGGCTACACCTTC.

This clone was observed a single time. At the DNA level, this CDR3 is encoded by other sequences in the same sample as well. The chain couples TRBV5-1 to TRBJ2-5; 10 nucleotides match TRBD1. Trimming at V came to 4 bases and at J to 0 bases, leaving 3 bases not matched to a gene. The CDR3 is 15 residues long. Germline V gene lookup returns CDR1 SGHRS and CDR2 YFSETQ. The chain's CDR3 is CASSPGQGYQETQYF. CDR3 DNA: TGCGCCAGCAGCCCGGGACAGGGGTACCAAGAGACCCAGTACTTC.

The J gene is TRBJ1-2, the V gene TRBV4-3; maybe TRBD1 (5 bases). Trimming left V 3 bases short and J 7 bases short, with 9 bases between. Germline V gives CDR1 LGHNA, CDR2 YSLEER. This CDR3 region has 12 residues. CDR3: CASSQGDGGYTF. As DNA, the CDR3 is TGCGCCAGCAGCCAGGGGGACGGTGGCTACACCTTC.

This clone was observed a single time. The rearrangement uses TRBV2 and TRBJ2-5; D is uncertain. Trimming left V 5 bases short and J 5 bases short, with 12 bases between. Germline CDR1 reads SNHLY; CDR2 reads FYNNEI. The CDR3 runs 13 residues. CDR3 residues: CASSLDLGETQYF. The CDR3 DNA follows: TGTGCCAGCAGTCTAGACTTAGGGGAGACCCAGTACTTC.

The chain joins TRBV7-9 to TRBJ2-5; 7 bases match TRBD1. Germline V gene sequence: CDR1 SEHNR, CDR2 FQNEAQ (reference sequence). V shed 1 base and J 5 bases; nucleotides not matched to a gene: 4. CDR3 size: 14 residues. The CDR3 region has the DNA TGTGCCAGCAGCTTAGATAGGGGGCCGGAGACCCAGTACTTC. This codes for CASSLDRGPETQYF. Using reference TRBV7-9 and TRBJ2-5 for the parts outside the CDR3, the full variable domain is DTGVSQNPRHKITKRGQNVTFRCDPISEHNRLYWYRQTLGQGPEFLTYFQNEAQLEKSRLLSDRFSAERPKGSFSTLEIQRTEQGDSAMYLCASSLDRGPETQYFGPGTRLLVL.